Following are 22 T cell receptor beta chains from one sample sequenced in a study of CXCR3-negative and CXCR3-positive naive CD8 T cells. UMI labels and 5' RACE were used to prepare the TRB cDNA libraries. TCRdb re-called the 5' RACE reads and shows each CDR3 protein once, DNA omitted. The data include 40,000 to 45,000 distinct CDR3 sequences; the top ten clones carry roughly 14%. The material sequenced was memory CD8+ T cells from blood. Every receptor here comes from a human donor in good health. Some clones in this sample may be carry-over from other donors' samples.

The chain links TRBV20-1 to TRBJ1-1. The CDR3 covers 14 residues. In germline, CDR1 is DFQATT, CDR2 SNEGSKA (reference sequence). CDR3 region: CSARDLESGTEAFF.

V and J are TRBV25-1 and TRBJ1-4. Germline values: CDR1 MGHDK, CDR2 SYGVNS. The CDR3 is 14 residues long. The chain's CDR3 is CASSEYRTSEKLFF.

CDR3 protein: CASKPQGGSQPQHF. The chain combines TRBV28 with TRBJ1-5; absent DNA, TCRdb's TRBD1 call cannot be checked. Germline assignment: CDR1 MDHEN and CDR2 SYDVKM. This CDR3 comprises 14 residues.

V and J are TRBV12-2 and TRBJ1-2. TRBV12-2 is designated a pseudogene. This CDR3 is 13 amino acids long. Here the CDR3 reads CASRLTTNYGYTF.

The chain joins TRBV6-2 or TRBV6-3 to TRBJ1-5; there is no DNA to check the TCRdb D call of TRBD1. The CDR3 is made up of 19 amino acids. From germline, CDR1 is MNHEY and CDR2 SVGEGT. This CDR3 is CASSTPWDRDRYSNQPQHF.

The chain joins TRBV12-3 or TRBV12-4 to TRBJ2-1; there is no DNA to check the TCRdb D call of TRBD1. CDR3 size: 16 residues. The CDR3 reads CASSSTTGSPHNEQFF.

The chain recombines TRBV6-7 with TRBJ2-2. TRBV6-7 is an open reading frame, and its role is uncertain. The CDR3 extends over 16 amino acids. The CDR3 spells CASSYSPRSWTGELFF.

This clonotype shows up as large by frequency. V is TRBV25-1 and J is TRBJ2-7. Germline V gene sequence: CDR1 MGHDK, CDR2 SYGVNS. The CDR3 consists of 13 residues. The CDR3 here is CASGSDTTYEQYF.

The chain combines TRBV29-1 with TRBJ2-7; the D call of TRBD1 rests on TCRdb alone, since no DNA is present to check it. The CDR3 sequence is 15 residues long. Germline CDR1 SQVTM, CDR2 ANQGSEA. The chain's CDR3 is CSVEDPDKSSYEQYF.

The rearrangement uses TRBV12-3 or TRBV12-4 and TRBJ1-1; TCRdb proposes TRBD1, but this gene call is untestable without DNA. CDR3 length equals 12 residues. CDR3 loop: CASSFLGDEAFF.

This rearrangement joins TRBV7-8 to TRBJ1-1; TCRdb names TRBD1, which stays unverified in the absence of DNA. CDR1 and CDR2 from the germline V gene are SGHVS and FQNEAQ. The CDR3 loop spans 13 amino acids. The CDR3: CASSLQGPTEAFF.

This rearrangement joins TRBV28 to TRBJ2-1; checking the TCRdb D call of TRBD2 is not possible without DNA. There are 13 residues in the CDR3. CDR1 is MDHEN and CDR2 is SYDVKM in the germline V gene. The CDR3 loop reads CASSGPPYNEQFF.

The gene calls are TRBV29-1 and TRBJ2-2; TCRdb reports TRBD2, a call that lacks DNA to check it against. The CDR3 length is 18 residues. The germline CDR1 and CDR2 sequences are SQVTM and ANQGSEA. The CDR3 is CSVEERRGTRTNTGELFF.

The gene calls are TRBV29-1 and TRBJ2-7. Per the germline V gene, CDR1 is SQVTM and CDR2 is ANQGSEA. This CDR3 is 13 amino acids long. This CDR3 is CSVDRLSTYEQYF.

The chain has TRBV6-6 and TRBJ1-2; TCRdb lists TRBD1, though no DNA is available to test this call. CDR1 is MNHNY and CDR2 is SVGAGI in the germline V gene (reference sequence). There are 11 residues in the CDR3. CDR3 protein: CAFRQGYGYTF.

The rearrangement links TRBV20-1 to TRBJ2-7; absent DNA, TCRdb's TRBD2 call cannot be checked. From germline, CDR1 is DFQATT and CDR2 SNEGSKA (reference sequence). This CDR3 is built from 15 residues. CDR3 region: CSARDLADSSYEQYF.

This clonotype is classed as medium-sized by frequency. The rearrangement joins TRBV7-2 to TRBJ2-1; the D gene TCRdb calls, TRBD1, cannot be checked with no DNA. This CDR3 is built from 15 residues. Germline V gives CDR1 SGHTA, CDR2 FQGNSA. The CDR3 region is CASKVGQATYNEQFF.

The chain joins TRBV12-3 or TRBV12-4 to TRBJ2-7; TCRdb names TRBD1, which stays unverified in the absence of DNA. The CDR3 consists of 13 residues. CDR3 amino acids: CASSWGEVYEQYF.

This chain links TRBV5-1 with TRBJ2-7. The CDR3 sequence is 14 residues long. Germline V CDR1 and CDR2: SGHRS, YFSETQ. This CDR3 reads CASSLSGSSYDQYF.

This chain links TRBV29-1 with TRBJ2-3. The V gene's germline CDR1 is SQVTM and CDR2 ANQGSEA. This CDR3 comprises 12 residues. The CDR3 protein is CSANRITDTQYF.

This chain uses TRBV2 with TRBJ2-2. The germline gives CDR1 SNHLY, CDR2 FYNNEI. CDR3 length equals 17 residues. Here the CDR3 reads CASSEHLSQLNTGELFF.

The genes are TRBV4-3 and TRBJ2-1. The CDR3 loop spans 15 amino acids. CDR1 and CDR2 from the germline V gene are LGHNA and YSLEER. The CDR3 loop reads CASSQVLSYNNEQFF.